The 28 T cell receptor beta chains presented below share a single source sample, sequenced in a study of Tregs in tolerant kidney transplant recipients. Generated by immunoSEQ multiplex PCR, the TCRdb table keeps only in-frame clones and is missing some. The data hold roughly 80,000 clones, with approximately 90% observed a single time. Sequenced here: Tregs from blood, sampled before the transplant. The receptors come from a human donor who received a combined kidney and bone marrow transplant.

V and J are TRBV6-1 and TRBJ2-3, with a possible D match to TRBD2 (5 bases). The CDR3 extends over 15 amino acids. Germline V CDR1 and CDR2: MNHNS, SASEGT. V was shortened by 6 bases and J by 2 bases, with 15 bases between the two germline ends. Written as DNA, the CDR3 is TGTGCCAGCAGGGCCTCACGAGGGCCCACAGATACGCAGTATTTT. Protein: CASRASRGPTDTQYF.

J is TRBJ2-7 and V is TRBV6-6; D remains ambiguous. The ends were cut back, 2 bases at V and 3 bases at J, with 8 bases in the middle. This CDR3 comprises 13 residues. Germline V gene sequence: CDR1 MNHNY, CDR2 SVGAGI (reference sequence). CDR3 bases: TGTGCCAGCAGTTACCGGGCGGACTACGAGCAGTACTTC. This gives the protein CASSYRADYEQYF.

The chain joins TRBV19 to TRBJ2-1; D gene unclear. CDR1 is LNHDA and CDR2 is SQIVND in the germline V gene (reference sequence). The CDR3 loop spans 16 amino acids. V lost 1 base and J lost 5, with 15 bases in between. The CDR3 region is CASSIVGDALNNEQFF. CDR3 nucleotide sequence: TGTGCCAGTAGTATAGTAGGAGACGCGCTCAACAATGAGCAGTTCTTC.

The chain has TRBV18 and TRBJ2-3, with a tentative D call TRBD1 (5 bases). The germline CDR1 and CDR2 sequences are KGHSH and LQKENI. The CDR3 consists of 16 residues. With 2 bases removed from V and 1 base from J, the gap between germline ends came to 13 bases. CDR3 DNA sequence: TGTGCCAGCTCACCATCTCCGGAGACAGGCACAGATACGCAGTATTTT. It translates to CASSPSPETGTDTQYF.

The chain carries TRBV28 and TRBJ2-1; TRBD2 matches 7 bases. Germline CDR1 MDHEN, CDR2 SYDVKM. Germline trimming cut 6 bases from V and 9 bases from J; bases unmatched to any gene: 5. The CDR3 has 12 amino acids. The DNA for the CDR3 is TGTGCCAGCAGGAGAGCGGGAATTGAGCAGTTCTTC. This sequence encodes CASRRAGIEQFF.

In regard to this clone: Other DNA variants within this sample encode the same CDR3. The CDR3 region has the DNA TGCGCCAGCAGCTTGGCAGGGTTTAGCTCCTACGAGCAGTACTTC. Translated: CASSLAGFSSYEQYF. The chain recombines TRBV5-1 with TRBJ2-7; TRBD1 is a possible D gene (5 bases). This CDR3 has 15 residues. CDR1 and CDR2 from the germline V gene are SGHRS and YFSETQ. Trimming removed 0 bases at V and 0 bases at J, with 10 bases between.

The chain carries TRBV18 and TRBJ2-2, with TRBD1 identical over 9 bases. The germline V gene has CDR1 KGHSH and CDR2 LQKENI. Trimming at V came to 3 bases and at J to 3 bases, leaving 8 bases not matched to a gene. The CDR3 length is 17 residues. CDR3 sequence (DNA): TGTGCCAGCTCACCGACTGACAGGGGGAGAGACACCGGGGAGCTGTTTTTT. As protein: CASSPTDRGRDTGELFF.

This clone was counted a single time. This sequence joins TRBV7-2 and TRBJ1-1; tentative D call: TRBD1 (6 bases). The germline V gene has CDR1 SGHTA and CDR2 FQGNSA. The ends were cut back, 1 base at V and 5 bases at J, with 14 bases in the middle. CDR3 length: 15 residues. The CDR3 sequence is CASSLVGRGGTEAFF. CDR3 nucleotides: TGTGCCAGCAGCTTAGTCGGCAGGGGAGGGACTGAAGCTTTCTTT. Based on the CDR3 plus reference TRBV7-2 and TRBJ1-1, the full variable domain is GAGVSQSPSNKVTEKGKDVELRCDPISGHTALYWYRQSLGQGLEFLIYFQGNSAPDKSGLPSDRFSAERTGGSVSTLTIQRTQQEDSAVYLCASSLVGRGGTEAFFGQGTRLTVV.

The gene calls are TRBV5-6 and TRBJ2-5; possibly TRBD2 for D (5 bases). This CDR3 is 17 amino acids long. Germline CDR1 reads SGHDT; CDR2 reads YYEEEE. V dropped 2 bases and J dropped 6 bases, with 23 bases sitting between them. Here the CDR3 DNA reads TGTGCCAGCAGCTTTTTCCGCCCGGGATTGATTGGGAAGACCCAGTACTTC. Protein sequence: CASSFFRPGLIGKTQYF.

The genes are TRBV15 and TRBJ1-1, with 7 positions matching TRBD1. The V gene's germline CDR1 is LNHNV and CDR2 YYDKDF (reference sequence). V was clipped by 0 bases and J by 5 bases; unmatched bases: 12. This CDR3 is 17 amino acids long. Here the CDR3 reads CATSRDRAETGDTEAFF. In DNA, the CDR3 is TGTGCCACCAGCAGAGATAGGGCGGAAACAGGGGATACTGAAGCTTTCTTT.

V is TRBV19 and J is TRBJ2-1; 10 bases align to TRBD1. The V segment lost 5 bases and the J segment 6 bases; nucleotides outside the gene matches: 10. This CDR3 is built from 16 residues. The germline gives CDR1 LNHDA, CDR2 SQIVND (reference sequence). The CDR3: CASSDPGQGRGNEQFF. In DNA, the CDR3 is TGTGCCAGTAGTGACCCGGGACAGGGGAGGGGCAATGAGCAGTTCTTC.

CDR3 bases: TGTGCCAGTAGTATAATCGTCGGCGGAAACTCCTACGAGCAGTACTTC. Residues: CASSIIVGGNSYEQYF. The chain carries TRBV19 and TRBJ2-7, with D uncertain. The CDR3 has 16 amino acids. V gave up 2 bases and J gave up 0 bases, with 14 bases separating them. Germline V gives CDR1 LNHDA, CDR2 SQIVND (reference sequence).

The chain links TRBV11-2 to TRBJ2-7; D is unresolved. The germline V and J ends were trimmed by 5 bases and 6 bases, with 8 bases remaining between them. This CDR3 region has 11 residues. Per germline, CDR1 SGHAT and CDR2 FQNNGV. The CDR3 DNA follows: TGTGCCAGCAGCACGTGGGCCGAGCAGTACTTC. Translation: CASSTWAEQYF.

The rearrangement uses TRBV4-3 and TRBJ2-2; D uncertain. The CDR3 has 14 amino acids. Trimming removed 2 bases from V and 0 bases from J, with 4 bases in between. From germline, CDR1 is LGHNA and CDR2 YSLEER. The CDR3 is CASSQLTNTGELFF. CDR3 DNA sequence: TGCGCCAGCAGCCAACTAACGAACACCGGGGAGCTGTTTTTT.

The gene calls are TRBV28 and TRBJ1-3; 8 bases are shared with TRBD1. The CDR3 is made up of 16 amino acids. Trimming removed 7 bases from V and 4 bases from J; junction bases left unmatched: 12. CDR1 and CDR2 (germline): MDHEN, SYDVKM. This chain's CDR3 is CASKPQGAGGGNTIYF. The CDR3 DNA sequence: TGTGCCAGCAAACCTCAGGGGGCGGGAGGAGGAAACACCATATATTTT.

The rearrangement links TRBV5-4 to TRBJ2-1; D not certain. Germline V gives CDR1 SGHNT, CDR2 YYREEE (reference sequence). This CDR3 spans 13 amino acids. Trimming removed 2 bases from V and 12 bases from J, with 15 bases in between. CDR3 bases: TGTGCCAGCAGCTTAGAAATCAGCTTGCGGCAGTTCTTC. Encoded protein: CASSLEISLRQFF.

This clone was seen a single time. J is TRBJ2-1 and V is TRBV10-3, with TRBD2 identical over 9 bases. This CDR3 spans 15 amino acids. Germline CDR1 is ENHRY and CDR2 is SYGVKD. J lost 7 bases, V lost 0 bases, and 4 bases had no gene match. The CDR3 reads CAISESTSGGNEQFF. CDR3 nucleotide sequence: TGTGCCATCAGTGAGTCGACTAGCGGAGGTAATGAGCAGTTCTTC.

The chain links TRBV2 to TRBJ2-7; 7 bases line up with TRBD1. The V gene's germline CDR1 is SNHLY and CDR2 FYNNEI. The CDR3 is 13 amino acids. V lost 7 bases to trimming and J lost 0 bases; unmatched junction nucleotides: 3. CDR3 DNA: TGTGCCAGCAAAACAGGGGTCTCCTACGAGCAGTACTTC. Translating gives CASKTGVSYEQYF.

This chain joins TRBV10-1 and TRBJ2-1; TRBD2 might be the D (5 bases). Trimming removed 8 bases at V and 8 bases at J, with 19 bases between. The CDR3 loop spans 14 amino acids. Germline assignment: CDR1 WNHNN and CDR2 SYGVQD (reference sequence). The CDR3 here is CASLPLYPGDEQFF. The CDR3 nucleotides read TGCGCCAGCCTCCCCCTTTACCCCGGGGATGAGCAGTTCTTC.

The gene calls are TRBV28 and TRBJ2-3; weak D call: TRBD1 (6 bases). Deletions cut 3 bases from V and 0 bases from J, with 10 bases between. The CDR3 is 15 residues long. CDR1 is MDHEN and CDR2 is SYDVKM in the germline V gene. CDR3 amino acids: CASSFDRMSTDTQYF. The CDR3, as DNA: TGTGCCAGCAGTTTCGACAGGATGAGCACAGATACGCAGTATTTT.

This chain connects TRBV7-2 to TRBJ2-1; D might be TRBD2 (6 bases). Trimming shortened V by 8 bases and J by 9 bases, and 11 bases separated the two germline ends. Germline CDR1 and CDR2: SGHTA and FQGNSA. The CDR3 is 11 residues long. The CDR3 spells CASAEEGEQFF. The CDR3 nucleotides are TGTGCCAGCGCGGAGGAGGGTGAGCAGTTCTTC.

There are a few counts of this clone. The genes are TRBV7-2 and TRBJ1-3, with TRBD1 identical over 7 bases. The ends lost 0 bases at V and 4 bases at J; junction bases unmatched: 6. Germline assignment: CDR1 SGHTA and CDR2 FQGNSA. The CDR3 runs 16 residues. The CDR3 is CASSLASTGRGNTIYF. The DNA of the CDR3 is TGTGCCAGCAGCTTAGCCTCGACAGGGAGAGGAAACACCATATATTTT.

The chain has TRBV5-1 and TRBJ2-1, with 8 bases matching TRBD1. With 4 bases clipped from V and 2 bases from J, the junction kept 5 bases outside the gene matches. The CDR3 is 15 residues long. Germline lookup yields CDR1 SGHRS and CDR2 YFSETQ. In nucleotides, the CDR3 is TGCGCCAGCAGCCTACAGGGGGAAACCTACAATGAGCAGTTCTTC. Translating gives CASSLQGETYNEQFF. Complete variable domain (other parts from reference TRBV5-1 and TRBJ2-1): KAGVTQTPRYLIKTRGQQVTLSCSPISGHRSVSWYQQTPGQGLQFLFEYFSETQRNKGNFPGRFSGRQFSNSRSEMNVSTLELGDSALYLCASSLQGETYNEQFFGPGTRLTVL.

J is TRBJ2-3 and V is TRBV5-4; a weak D match, TRBD2 (5 bases). Germline V lookup: CDR1 SGHNT, CDR2 YYREEE (reference sequence). The CDR3 extends over 15 amino acids. V was clipped by 3 bases and J by 2 bases, with 13 bases between them. CDR3 sequence: CASSYSWRATDTQYF. The CDR3 DNA is TGTGCCAGCAGCTACTCATGGCGGGCCACAGATACGCAGTATTTT.

The rearrangement links TRBV5-6 to TRBJ1-2; 7 bases fit TRBD1. Germline trimming cut 4 bases from V and 2 bases from J; bases unmatched to any gene: 8. Germline V lookup: CDR1 SGHDT, CDR2 YYEEEE. This CDR3 region has 15 residues. CDR3 coding DNA: TGTGCCAGCAGCACCCCGGGACAGACCAACTATGGCTACACCTTC. Translated, it gives CASSTPGQTNYGYTF.

The V call is TRBV28, the J call TRBJ2-7; D is perhaps TRBD1 (5 bases). Trimming left V 8 bases short and J 5 bases short, with 13 bases between. Germline V gene data show CDR1 as MDHEN and CDR2 as SYDVKM. CDR3 length: 12 amino acids. CDR3 residues: CASGAARDEQYF. Written as DNA, the CDR3 is TGTGCCAGCGGGGCCGCTAGGGACGAGCAGTACTTC.

The rearrangement joins TRBV10-1 to TRBJ2-1; TRBD2 matches at 13 bases. J lost 6 bases, V lost 8 bases, and 16 bases had no gene match. The CDR3 runs to 18 residues. Germline-derived CDR1 and CDR2 are WNHNN and SYGVQD (reference sequence). The CDR3 region is CASGEGLAGAVGFNEQFF. CDR3 DNA: TGCGCCAGCGGGGAAGGACTAGCGGGAGCGGTGGGATTCAATGAGCAGTTCTTC.

The J gene is TRBJ2-2, the V gene TRBV11-3; 10 bases align to TRBD2. The ends lost 1 base at V and 4 bases at J; junction bases unmatched: 3. CDR1 SGHNT and CDR2 YENEEA come from the germline V gene. The CDR3 length is 16 residues. The CDR3 nucleotides are TGTGCCAGCAGCTTAGTTCGGACTAGCGGCACCGGGGAGCTGTTTTTT. Translation: CASSLVRTSGTGELFF.